The sequence of this T cell receptor beta chain was determined in a study of tumor and adjacent non-tumor tissue in lung cancer listed by TCRdb under 2018. For context, the study as a whole: Patients with adenocarcinoma (around 13), squamous cell carcinoma (2) and small cell lung cancer (1) were included in the cohort. Sequencing produced 130 million or so productive TCRbeta reads in total, an average of about 4 million reads per sample. The study compared bulk TCRbeta repertoires between lung tumor tissue and matched distant non-tumor lung tissue from around 16 lung cancer patients. For each patient, one tumor sample and one normal lung sample were taken, giving around 30 paired specimens that underwent TCRbeta CDR3 sequencing. Ages among the approximately 15 patients ranged from roughly 31 to 76 years, there were approximately ten men and 5 women, and disease was at TNM stage I to III. The full study reports these points: In normal lung, the top 100 clones accounted for a significantly larger cumulative share of the repertoire than in tumor tissue. Younger patients had significantly higher TCR diversity, and higher tumor TCR diversity was associated with shorter overall and disease-free survival. Peripheral blood was not sequenced, so blood TCRbeta repertoires in these lung cancer patients were not examined. Tumor tissue showed significantly higher TCR diversity (inverse Simpson) than normal lung tissue, at about 410 vs 180 (P = 0.0075, Mann-Whitney U test). Neither the sequencing platform nor unique molecular identifiers are named or mentioned anywhere in the methods. The cohort had only about 16 patients, and the authors noted that larger samples and more detailed clinical data are needed.

Remarks on this clonotype: It lacks a known antigen. The junction departs from the called germline gene at one end, perhaps through a read error.

RNA was extracted from bulk unsorted tissue and checked for quality with a NanoDrop ND-1000 and an Agilent 2100. Distant non-tumor tissue taken more than 3 cm from the tumor edge was used as the normal lung sample. The donors were newly diagnosed lung cancer patients admitted for thoracic surgery in China from August to November 2014 who had not received prior chemotherapy. The study excluded patients who had received radiotherapy or chemotherapy before or who had another cancer at the same time. Pieces of surgical tissue measuring about 1-2.1 cm3 were kept in RNAlater solution and held at -80 degrees C until needed. Receptors were amplified or captured by multiplex PCR. Sequencer: Illumina HiSeq 2500. TCRbeta libraries were constructed through three rounds of nested PCR with primers (Table S4) according to protocols adapted from ARM-PCR. Before sequencing, PCR products of 200-500 bp were excised from the gel and purified with the QIAquick gel extraction kit. The original pipeline was this. Reads were cleaned with Trimmomatic, merged with FLASH into complete CDR3 sequences, and assigned to V(D)J germline segments with MiTCR. Clonal diversity was calculated as the inverse Simpson's index using VDJtools. Productive reads were defined as in-frame sequences without a premature stop codon. TCRdb redid the processing of the public reads, applying fastp at Q25 and MiXCR, and retained in-frame beta chains. Rows are unified per CDR3 protein, each entry keeping the most common DNA and genes. The V and J calls reflect TCRdb's pipeline rather than the authors' work. The sample table contains more than 85,000 distinct CDR3 sequences; only one count was recorded for 65% of them. 15% to 20% of the sample is in the top ten clones.

This TCR derives from a man aged 30 to 45 with non-small cell lung cancer. The sample was distant non-tumor lung tissue.

CDR3 loop: CANSYSRSGNGYIQYF. The nucleotides are TGTGCCAACAGTTACTCGAGATCCGGGAACGGTTACATTCAGTACTTC. This receptor chain uses TRBV6-5 and TRBJ2-4; a tentative D match to TRBD2 spans 5 bases. Taken from the germline V gene, the CDR1 and CDR2 loops are MNHEY and SVGAGI. The CDR3 sequence holds 16 residues, the cysteine and phenylalanine included. Kept here is only the CDR3 DNA, which spans 48 bases and is read in frame from base 1.